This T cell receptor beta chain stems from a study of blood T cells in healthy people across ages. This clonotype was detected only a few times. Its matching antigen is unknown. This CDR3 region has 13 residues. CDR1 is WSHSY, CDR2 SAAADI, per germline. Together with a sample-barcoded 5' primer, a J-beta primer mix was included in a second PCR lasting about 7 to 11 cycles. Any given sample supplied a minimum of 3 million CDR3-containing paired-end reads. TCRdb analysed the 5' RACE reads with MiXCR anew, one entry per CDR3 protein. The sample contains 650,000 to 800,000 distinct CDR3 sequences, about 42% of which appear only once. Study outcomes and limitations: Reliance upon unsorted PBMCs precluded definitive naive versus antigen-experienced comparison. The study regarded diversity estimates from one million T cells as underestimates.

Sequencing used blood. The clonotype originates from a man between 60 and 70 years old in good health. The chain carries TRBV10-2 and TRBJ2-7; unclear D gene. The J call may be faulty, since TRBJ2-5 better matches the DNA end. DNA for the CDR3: TGCGCCAGCAGTGGCGGCGAGATGGAGACCCAGTACTTC. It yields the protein CASSGGEMETQYF.